Presented here are 8 T cell receptor beta chains from one specimen sequenced in a study of T cells in Graves' hyperthyroidism and ophthalmopathy. There were TCR beta CDR3 regions amplified from RNA transcripts. First-round RT-PCR of the TCR CDR3 relied on the HTBI primer set. MiXCR, applied by TCRdb to the multiplex PCR reads, yields one record per CDR3 protein. The data hold a few hundred thousand distinct CDR3 sequences, with 46% observed a single time. Input material: peripheral blood or thyroid tissue (not recorded which). These receptors all come from a woman between 18 and 30 years old with Graves' hyperthyroidism.

This clonotype was seen ten or more times. The rearrangement joins TRBV2 to TRBJ1-4, with D possibly TRBD1 on 6 matching bases. Between the trimmed V and J ends, which lost 7 bases and 1 base, there was a span of 13 bases. Germline CDR1 SNHLY, CDR2 FYNNEI. This CDR3 is built from 15 residues. CDR3 sequence (DNA): TGTGCCAGCACTGCCTCGGGACAAACTAATGAAAAACTGTTTTTT. Protein product: CASTASGQTNEKLFF.

In this sample, this clonotype turned up many times. This sequence joins TRBV12-3 or TRBV12-4 and TRBJ1-1, with D tentatively TRBD1 (6 bases). The CDR3 has 14 amino acids. The ends were cut back, 8 bases at V and 2 bases at J, with 15 bases in the middle. This chain's CDR3 is CASARRTVNTEAFF. The DNA for the CDR3 is TGTGCCAGCGCCCGCAGGACAGTCAACACTGAAGCTTTCTTT.

The V and J genes are TRBV20-1 and TRBJ1-2; possible D gene TRBD1, 6 bases. The CDR3 is 13 residues long. Per germline, CDR1 DFQATT and CDR2 SNEGSKA (reference sequence). V was cut by 6 bases and J by 8 bases, with 19 bases left in between. The CDR3 nucleotides are TGCAGTGCAGGGAGCGGGGGGGCGCGGGGCTACACCTTC. As protein: CSAGSGGARGYTF.

The sample holds many counts of this clonotype. The chain recombines TRBV14 with TRBJ2-2; a possible D gene is TRBD1 (6 bases). Germline CDR1 is SGHDN and CDR2 is FVKESK. V lost 5 bases, J lost 4 bases, and 11 bases lay in between. The CDR3 runs 14 residues. In nucleotides, the CDR3 is TGTGCCAGCAGCAACAGGGATGGCACCGGGGAGCTGTTTTTT. This codes for CASSNRDGTGELFF.

In regard to this clonotype: Just one base apart from a much larger clone, this may be a read error. The chain recombines TRBV6-5 with TRBJ1-6; the D is unclear. The CDR3 has 14 residues. V lost 0 bases to trimming and J lost 9 bases, with 9 bases between them. The germline gives CDR1 MNHEY, CDR2 SVGAGI. The CDR3 loop is CASSYSLDSSPLHF. As DNA, the CDR3 is TGTGCCAGCAGTTACTCTTTAGATAGTTCACCCCTCCACTTT.

Many counts were recorded for this clonotype. This rearrangement joins TRBV7-8 to TRBJ1-4, with 10 bases aligning to TRBD1. Germline loops: CDR1 SGHVS, CDR2 FQNEAQ. This CDR3 is built from 19 residues. Germline trimming cut 5 bases from V and 3 bases from J; bases unmatched to any gene: 15. The CDR3 spells CASSPQRPGQGISNEKLFF. CDR3 in DNA: TGTGCCAGCAGCCCTCAACGACCGGGACAGGGGATATCTAATGAAAAACTGTTTTTT.

As DNA, the CDR3 is TGTGCCCCCCTGGACGTGTCTAGGACTGAAGCTTTCTTT. Amino acids: CAPLDVSRTEAFF. This chain uses TRBV24-1 with TRBJ1-1; the D is unclear. This CDR3 is built from 13 residues. Looked up from germline, CDR1 is KGHDR and CDR2 is SFDVKD. V dropped 12 bases and J dropped 5 bases, with 18 bases sitting between them.

Points on this clonotype: This may stem from a read error, because a much larger clone lies one nucleotide away. The chain employs TRBV6-5 and TRBJ2-7; D not certain. The CDR3 covers 14 residues. Germline V gene lookup returns CDR1 MNHEY and CDR2 SVGAGI. In DNA form, the CDR3 reads TGTGCCAGCAGTGTTAACAGTAACCCCTACGAGCAGTGCTTC. Its translation is CASSVNSNPYEQCF.